These 2 T cell receptor beta chains were all obtained from the same sample, sequenced in a study of blood T cell repertoires in COVID-19. Data came from immunoSEQ multiplex PCR; TCRdb stores just in-frame clones and leaves some out. The table records some 150,000 clones, 86% of them present only once. The sample taken for sequencing was peripheral blood. These receptors were collected from an elderly woman in a cohort sampled during active or convalescent COVID-19.

The rearrangement links TRBV28 to TRBJ2-1; the D gene is possibly TRBD2 (7 bases). The germline gives CDR1 MDHEN, CDR2 SYDVKM. Trimming stripped 3 bases from V and 7 bases from J, with 22 bases between. The CDR3 loop spans 17 amino acids. CDR3 sequence: CASSLLPRGAFENEQFF. The CDR3 DNA sequence: TGTGCCAGCAGTTTGCTACCCCGGGGGGCCTTCGAAAATGAGCAGTTCTTC.

This clone was seen a single time. The CDR3 DNA reads TGTGCCAGCAGCTTGGACTGGGCGTTGAACACTGAAGCTTTCTTT. Its protein product is CASSLDWALNTEAFF. The V call is TRBV7-8, the J call TRBJ1-1; the D is unclear. Germline V gene sequence: CDR1 SGHVS, CDR2 FQNEAQ. Trimming pared 3 bases from V and 0 bases from J, leaving 11 bases between. This CDR3 is built from 15 residues.